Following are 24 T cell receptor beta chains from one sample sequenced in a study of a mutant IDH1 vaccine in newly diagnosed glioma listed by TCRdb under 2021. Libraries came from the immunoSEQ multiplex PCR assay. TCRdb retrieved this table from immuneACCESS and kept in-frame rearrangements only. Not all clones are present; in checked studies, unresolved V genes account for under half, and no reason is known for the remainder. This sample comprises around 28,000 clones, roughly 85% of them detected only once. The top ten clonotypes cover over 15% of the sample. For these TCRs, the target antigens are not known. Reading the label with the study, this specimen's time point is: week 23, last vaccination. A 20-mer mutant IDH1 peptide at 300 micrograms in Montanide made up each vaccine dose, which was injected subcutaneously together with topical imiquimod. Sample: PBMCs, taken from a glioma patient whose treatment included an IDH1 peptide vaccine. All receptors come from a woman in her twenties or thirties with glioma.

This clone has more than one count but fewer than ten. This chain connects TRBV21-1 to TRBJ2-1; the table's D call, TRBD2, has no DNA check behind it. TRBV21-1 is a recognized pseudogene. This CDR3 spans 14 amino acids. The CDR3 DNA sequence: TGTGCCAGCCGAGCGGGGGGACGGGGCAATGAGCAGTTCTTC. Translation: CASRAGGRGNEQFF.

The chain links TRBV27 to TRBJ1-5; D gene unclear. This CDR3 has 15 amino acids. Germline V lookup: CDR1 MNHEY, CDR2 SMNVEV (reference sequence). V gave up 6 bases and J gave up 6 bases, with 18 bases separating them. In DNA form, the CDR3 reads TGTGCCAGCAGCCGCGCAGGAGGTCTAAGTCAGCCCCAGCATTTT. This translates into CASSRAGGLSQPQHF.

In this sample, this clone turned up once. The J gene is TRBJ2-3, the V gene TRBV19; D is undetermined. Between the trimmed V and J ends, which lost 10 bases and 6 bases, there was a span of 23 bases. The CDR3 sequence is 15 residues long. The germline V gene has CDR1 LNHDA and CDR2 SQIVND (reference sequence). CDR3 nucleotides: TGTGCCACCTCACCACTGGCTAACCCCGGGGATACGCAGTATTTT. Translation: CATSPLANPGDTQYF.

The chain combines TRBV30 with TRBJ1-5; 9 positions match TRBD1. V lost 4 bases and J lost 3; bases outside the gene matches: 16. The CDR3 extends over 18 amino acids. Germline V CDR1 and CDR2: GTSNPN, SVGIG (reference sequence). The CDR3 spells CAWTPPSGGQGFNQPQHF. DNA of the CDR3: TGTGCCTGGACCCCTCCCTCTGGGGGACAGGGATTCAATCAGCCCCAGCATTTT.

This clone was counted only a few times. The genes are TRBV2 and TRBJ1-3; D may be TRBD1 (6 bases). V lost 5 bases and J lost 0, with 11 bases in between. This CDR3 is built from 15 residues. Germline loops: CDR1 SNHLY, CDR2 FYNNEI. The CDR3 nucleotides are TGTGCCAGCAGTACCGACAGGAGCTCTGGAAACACCATATATTTT. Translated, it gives CASSTDRSSGNTIYF.

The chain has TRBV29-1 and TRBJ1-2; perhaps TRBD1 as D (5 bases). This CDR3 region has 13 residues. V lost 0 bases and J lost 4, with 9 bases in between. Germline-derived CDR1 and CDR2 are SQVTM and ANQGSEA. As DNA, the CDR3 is TGCAGCGTTGAAGATTTAGGGGCCTATGGCTACACCTTC. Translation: CSVEDLGAYGYTF.

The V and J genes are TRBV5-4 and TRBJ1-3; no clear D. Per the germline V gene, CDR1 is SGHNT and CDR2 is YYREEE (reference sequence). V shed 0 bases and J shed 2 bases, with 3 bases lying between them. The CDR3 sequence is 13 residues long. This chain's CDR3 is CASSLEAGNTIYF. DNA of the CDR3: TGTGCCAGCAGCTTGGAGGCTGGAAACACCATATATTTT.

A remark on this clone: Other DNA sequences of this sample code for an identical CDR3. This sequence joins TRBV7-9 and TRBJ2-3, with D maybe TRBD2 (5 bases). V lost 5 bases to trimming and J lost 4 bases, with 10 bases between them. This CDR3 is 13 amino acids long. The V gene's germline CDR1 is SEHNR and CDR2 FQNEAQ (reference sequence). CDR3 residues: CASSPRGPDTQYF. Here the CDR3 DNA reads TGTGCCAGCAGCCCCCGGGGTCCAGATACGCAGTATTTT.

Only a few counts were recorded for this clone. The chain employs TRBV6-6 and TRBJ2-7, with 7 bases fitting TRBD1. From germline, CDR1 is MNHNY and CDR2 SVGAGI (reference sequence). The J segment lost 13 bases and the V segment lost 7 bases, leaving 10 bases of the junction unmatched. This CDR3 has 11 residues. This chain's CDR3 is CASTNTGALYF. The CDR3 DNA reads TGTGCCAGCACCAACACAGGGGCGCTTTACTTC.

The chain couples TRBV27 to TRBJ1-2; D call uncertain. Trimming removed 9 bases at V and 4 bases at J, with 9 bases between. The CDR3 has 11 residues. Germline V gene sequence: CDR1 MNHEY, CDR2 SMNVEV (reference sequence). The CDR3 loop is CASGSLYGYTF. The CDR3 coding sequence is TGTGCCAGTGGCAGTCTCTATGGCTACACCTTC.

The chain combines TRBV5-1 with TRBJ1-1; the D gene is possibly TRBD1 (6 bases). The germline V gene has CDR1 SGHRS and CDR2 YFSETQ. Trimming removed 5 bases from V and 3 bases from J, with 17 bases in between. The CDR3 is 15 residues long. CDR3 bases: TGCGCCAGCAGAAATACAGGGAGGGAAGACACTGAAGCTTTCTTT. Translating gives CASRNTGREDTEAFF.

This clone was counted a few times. The CDR3 region is CASSPGTETNEKLFF. The CDR3, as DNA: TGTGCCAGCTCACCGGGTACGGAGACTAATGAAAAACTGTTTTTT. The V and J genes are TRBV18 and TRBJ1-4; the D is unclear. In germline, CDR1 is KGHSH, CDR2 LQKENI. The CDR3 runs to 15 residues. V was trimmed by 3 bases and J by 2 bases, leaving 10 bases between them.

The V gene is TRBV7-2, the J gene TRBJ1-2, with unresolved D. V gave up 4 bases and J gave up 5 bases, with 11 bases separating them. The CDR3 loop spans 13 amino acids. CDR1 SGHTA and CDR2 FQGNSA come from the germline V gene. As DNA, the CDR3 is TGTGCCAGCAGCTCGCGGGCGAATTATGGCTACACCTTC. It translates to CASSSRANYGYTF.

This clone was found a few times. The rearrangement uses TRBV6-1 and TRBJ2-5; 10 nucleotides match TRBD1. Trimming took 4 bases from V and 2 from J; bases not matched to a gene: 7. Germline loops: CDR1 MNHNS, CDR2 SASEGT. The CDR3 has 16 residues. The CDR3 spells CASSVRQGAAQETQYF. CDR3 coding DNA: TGTGCCAGCAGTGTGAGACAGGGGGCAGCACAAGAGACCCAGTACTTC.

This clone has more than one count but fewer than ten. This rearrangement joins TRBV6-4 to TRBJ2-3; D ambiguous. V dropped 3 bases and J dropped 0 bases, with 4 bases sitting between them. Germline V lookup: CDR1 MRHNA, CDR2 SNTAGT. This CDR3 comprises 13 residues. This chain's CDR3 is CASSEASTDTQYF. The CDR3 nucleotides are TGTGCCAGCAGTGAAGCTAGCACAGATACGCAGTATTTT.

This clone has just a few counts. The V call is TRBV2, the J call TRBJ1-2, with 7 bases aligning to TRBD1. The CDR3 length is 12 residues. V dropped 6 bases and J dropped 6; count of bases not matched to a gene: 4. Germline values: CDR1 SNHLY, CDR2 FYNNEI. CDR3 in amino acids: CASRGQSDGYTF. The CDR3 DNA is TGTGCCAGCAGGGGACAGAGCGATGGCTACACCTTC.

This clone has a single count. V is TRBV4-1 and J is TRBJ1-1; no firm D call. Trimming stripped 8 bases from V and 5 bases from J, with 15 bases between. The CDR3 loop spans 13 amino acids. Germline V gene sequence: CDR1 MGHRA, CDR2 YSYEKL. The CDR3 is CASSRTVGTEAFF. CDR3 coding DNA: TGCGCCAGCTCGAGGACGGTCGGAACTGAAGCTTTCTTT.

In DNA, the CDR3 is TGTGCCAGCAGCTTAGCGCTGGGACAGATAAGGGCCAACGTCCTGACTTTC. As protein: CASSLALGQIRANVLTF. V usage is TRBV7-6 and J usage is TRBJ2-6, with 7 positions matching TRBD1. From germline, CDR1 is SGHVS and CDR2 FNYEAQ. This CDR3 is 17 amino acids long. V dropped 0 bases and J dropped 5; count of bases not matched to a gene: 7. Full variable domain (remainder filled in from reference TRBV7-6 and TRBJ2-6): GAGVSQSPRYKVTKRGQDVALRCDPISGHVSLYWYRQALGQGPEFLTYFNYEAQQDKSGLPNDRFSAERPEGSISTLTIQRTEQRDSAMYRCASSLALGQIRANVLTFGAGSRLTVL.

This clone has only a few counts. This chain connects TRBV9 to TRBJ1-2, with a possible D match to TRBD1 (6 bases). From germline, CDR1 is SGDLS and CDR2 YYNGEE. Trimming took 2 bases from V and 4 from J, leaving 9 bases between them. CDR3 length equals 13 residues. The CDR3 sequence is CASSVVGGYGYTF. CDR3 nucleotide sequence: TGTGCCAGCAGCGTCGTAGGGGGCTATGGCTACACCTTC.

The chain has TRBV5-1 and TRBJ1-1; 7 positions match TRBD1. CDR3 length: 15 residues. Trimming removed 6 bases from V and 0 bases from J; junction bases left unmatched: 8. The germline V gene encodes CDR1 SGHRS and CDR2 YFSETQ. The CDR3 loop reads CASKGQGGVNTEAFF. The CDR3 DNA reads TGCGCCAGCAAAGGTCAGGGGGGTGTGAACACTGAAGCTTTCTTT.

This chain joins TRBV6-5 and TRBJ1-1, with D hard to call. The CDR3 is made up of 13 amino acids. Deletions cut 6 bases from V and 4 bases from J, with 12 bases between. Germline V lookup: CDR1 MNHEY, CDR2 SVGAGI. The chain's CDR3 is CASSFRSLTEAFF. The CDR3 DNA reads TGTGCCAGCAGCTTTAGGAGTCTCACTGAAGCTTTCTTT.

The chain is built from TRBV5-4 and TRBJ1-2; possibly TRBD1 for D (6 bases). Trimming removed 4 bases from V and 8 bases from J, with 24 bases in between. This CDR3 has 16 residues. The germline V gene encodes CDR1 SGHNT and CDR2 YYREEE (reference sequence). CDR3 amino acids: CASSPPSGHRSGGYTF. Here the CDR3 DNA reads TGTGCCAGCAGCCCACCGTCGGGACACCGATCCGGGGGCTACACCTTC.

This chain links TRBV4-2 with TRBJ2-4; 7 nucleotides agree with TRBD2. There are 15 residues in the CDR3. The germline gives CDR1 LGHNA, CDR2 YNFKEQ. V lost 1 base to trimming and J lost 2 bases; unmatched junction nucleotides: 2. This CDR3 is CASSQGGGTKNIQYF. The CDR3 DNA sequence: TGTGCCAGCAGCCAAGGGGGGGGAACCAAAAACATTCAGTACTTC.

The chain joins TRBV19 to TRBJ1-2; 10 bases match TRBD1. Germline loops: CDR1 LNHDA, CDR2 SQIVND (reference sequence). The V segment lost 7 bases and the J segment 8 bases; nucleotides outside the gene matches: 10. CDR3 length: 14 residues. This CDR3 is CASTSTGGAGGYTF. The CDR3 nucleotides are TGTGCCAGTACTTCGACAGGGGGCGCGGGGGGCTACACCTTC.